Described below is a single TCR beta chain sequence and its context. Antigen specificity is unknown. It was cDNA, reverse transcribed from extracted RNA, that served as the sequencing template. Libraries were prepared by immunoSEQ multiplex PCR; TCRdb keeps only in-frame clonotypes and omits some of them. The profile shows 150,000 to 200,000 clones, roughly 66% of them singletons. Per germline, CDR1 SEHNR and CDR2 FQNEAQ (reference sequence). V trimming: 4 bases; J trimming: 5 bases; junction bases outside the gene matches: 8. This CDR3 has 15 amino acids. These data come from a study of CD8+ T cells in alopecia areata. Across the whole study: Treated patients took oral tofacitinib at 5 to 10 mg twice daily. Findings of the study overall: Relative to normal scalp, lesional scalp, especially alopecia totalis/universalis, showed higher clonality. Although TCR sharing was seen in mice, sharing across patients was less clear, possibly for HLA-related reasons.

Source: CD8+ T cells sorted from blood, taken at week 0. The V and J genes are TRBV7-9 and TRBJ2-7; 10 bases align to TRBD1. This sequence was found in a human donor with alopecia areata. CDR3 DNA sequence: TGTGCCAGCAGCTGGCGACAGGGGGCGCTTAACGAGCAGTACTTC. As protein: CASSWRQGALNEQYF.